The table lists the clone carrying this T cell receptor beta chain with many counts. What it recognizes is unknown. Read sequence stops 3 residues before the CDR3 end, and the germline J gene provides the missing end. The CDR3 runs 13 residues. The germline CDR1 and CDR2 sequences are MRHNA and SNTAGT. V was trimmed by 3 bases and J by 4 bases, leaving 9 bases between them. Generated by immunoSEQ multiplex PCR, the TCRdb table keeps only in-frame clones and is missing some. The sample holds roughly 70,000 clones, and no clone turns up only once. The data were taken from a study of T cell clonality in common variable immunodeficiency. Study outcomes and limitations: Patient heterogeneity in the CVID cohort limited correlations between repertoire features and clinical complications. Reportedly, TCR beta sequences from common variable immunodeficiency showed fewer deletions and N-nucleotide insertions.

Sequenced sample: peripheral blood mononuclear cells. The chain employs TRBV6-4 and TRBJ1-2, with D possibly being TRBD1 (6 bases). The sequence was collected from a person aged 18 to 75 in good health. The CDR3: CASSEGRGYGYTF. The part of the CDR3 DNA that was read is TGTGCCAGCAGTGAAGGCAGGGGCTATGGC.